This T cell receptor beta chain was observed in a study of blood T cell repertoires in COVID-19. Study information: T cells, B-cell-depleted T cells, or PBMCs supplied cDNA or gDNA.

CDR1 is SGDLS, CDR2 YYNGEE, per germline. V shed 3 bases and J 0 bases; nucleotides not matched to a gene: 3. This CDR3 region has 15 residues. The assay was immunoSEQ multiplex PCR, and TCRdb's table has in-frame clones only and misses some. The table includes about 250,000 clones, 79% detected once. The sequenced sample was peripheral blood. This clonotype was obtained from a woman aged 40 to 50 with active or convalescent COVID-19. The chain couples TRBV9 to TRBJ1-3; 7 positions match TRBD1. The CDR3 is CASSATGASGNTIYF. The CDR3 DNA is TGTGCCAGCAGCGCTACAGGGGCCTCTGGAAACACCATATATTTT.